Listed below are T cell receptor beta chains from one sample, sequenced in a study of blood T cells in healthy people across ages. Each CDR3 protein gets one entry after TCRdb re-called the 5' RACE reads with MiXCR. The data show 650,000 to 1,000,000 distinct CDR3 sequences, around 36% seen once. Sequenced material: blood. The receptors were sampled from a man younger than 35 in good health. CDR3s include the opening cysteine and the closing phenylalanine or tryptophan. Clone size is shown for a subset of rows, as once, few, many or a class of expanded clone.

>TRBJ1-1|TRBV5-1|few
CASSLGRAGLNTEAFF
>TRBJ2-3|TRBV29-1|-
CSGTSANTDTQYF
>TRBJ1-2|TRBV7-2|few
CASSSTTGYGYTF
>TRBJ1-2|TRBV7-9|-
CASSQMTGNYGYTF
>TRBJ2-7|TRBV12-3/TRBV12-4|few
CASSLGLAGVYNEQYF
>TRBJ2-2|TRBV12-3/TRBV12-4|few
CASSATGGTGELFF
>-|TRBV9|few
CASSPRLAGSYNEQYF
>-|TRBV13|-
CASSLVSGLRSYNEQYF
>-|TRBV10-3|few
CAISDQTSGSYNEQYF
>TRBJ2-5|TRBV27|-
CASRTPGGAEQYF
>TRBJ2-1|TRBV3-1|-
CASSLFLVDEQFF
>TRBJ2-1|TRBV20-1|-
CSAQQTGPNEQFF
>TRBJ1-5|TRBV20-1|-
CSAGGGGMQPQHF
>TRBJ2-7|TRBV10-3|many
CAIRSGTEVYEQYF
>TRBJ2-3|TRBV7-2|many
CASSSGLAGGKDGTDTQYF
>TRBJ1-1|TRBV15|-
CATSSRRVNTEAFF
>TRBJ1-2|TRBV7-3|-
CASSSRGTDYGYTF
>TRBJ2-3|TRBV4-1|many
CASSQLPAGDSDTQYF
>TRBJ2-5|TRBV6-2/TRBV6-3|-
CASSGWAGEHQETQYF
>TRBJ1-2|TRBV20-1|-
CSARDGGRANYGYTF
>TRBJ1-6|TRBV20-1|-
CSASSGLINSPLHF
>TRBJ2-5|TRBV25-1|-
CASSELGSYNEQYF
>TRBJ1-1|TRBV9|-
CASSVRPLRQDPNTEAFF
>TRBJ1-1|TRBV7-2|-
CASSLAKGLNTEAFF
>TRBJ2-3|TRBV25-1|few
CASSDTFEGTEQSTDTQYF
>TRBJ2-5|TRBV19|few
CASSTASEETQYF
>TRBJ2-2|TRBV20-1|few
CSARPLGVSNTGELFF
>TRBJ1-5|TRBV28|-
CASSLGTGNGKNSQHF
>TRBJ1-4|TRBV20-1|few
CSASGTGGTEKLFF
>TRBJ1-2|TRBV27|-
CASSLWPGNYGYTF
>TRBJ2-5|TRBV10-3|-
CAISATLVETQYF
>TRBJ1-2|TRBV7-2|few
CASSLRSTANYGYTF
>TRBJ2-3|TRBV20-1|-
CSAFGSDTQYF
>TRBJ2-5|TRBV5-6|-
CASSLKDGEAQYF
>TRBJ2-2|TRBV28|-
CASSLGQANTGELFF
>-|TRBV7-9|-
CASSVGTVYEQYF
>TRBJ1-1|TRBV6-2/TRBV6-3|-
CASSYFLNTEAFF
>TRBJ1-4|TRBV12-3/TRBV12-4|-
CASSSEGGFNNEKLFF
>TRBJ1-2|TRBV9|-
CASSPRSGVNYGYTF
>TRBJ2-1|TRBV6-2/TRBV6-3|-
CASSYSYQGGEQFF
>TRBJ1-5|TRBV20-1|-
CSALQGVGQPQHF
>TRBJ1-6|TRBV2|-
CVSTGQRNDNSPLHF
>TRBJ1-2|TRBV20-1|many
CSASFNGYTF
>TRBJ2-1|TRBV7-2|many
CASSLDLLEGNEQFF
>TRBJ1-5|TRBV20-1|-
CSARDEAGWSNQPQHF